A single sample gave rise to the 18 T cell receptor beta chains below, sequenced in a study of CD8 T cell repertoires and HIV-1 epitope variants (TCRdb year 2020). The library was produced with the immunoSEQ multiplex PCR assay. TCRdb took this table from immuneACCESS and kept in-frame rearrangements with V and J called. Such tables lack part of the clones; where checked against another copy, unresolved V genes explain under half of the gap, and the rest is unexplained. A total of about 5,000 clones appear in this sample, roughly 65% of them only once. The ten biggest clones cover roughly two fifths of the sample. Their recognized antigens are unknown. The sequenced material came from cultured CD8+ T cells derived from PBMCs. All receptors come from a male donor with HIV.

V gene TRBV11-1 combines with J gene TRBJ2-7, with TRBD2 identical over 13 bases. CDR3 size: 18 residues. V trimming: 6 bases; J trimming: 6 bases; junction bases outside the gene matches: 17. CDR1 is SGHAT and CDR2 is FQDESV in the germline V gene (reference sequence). CDR3 DNA: TGTGCCAGCAGTCTCACATCGACTAGCGGGGGGCCTTCTGGCGAGCAGTACTTC. Translating it yields CASSLTSTSGGPSGEQYF.

This chain links TRBV6-5 with TRBJ2-2, with D tentatively TRBD1 (7 bases). Trimming shortened V by 5 bases and J by 2 bases, and 12 bases separated the two germline ends. The CDR3 is made up of 15 amino acids. The germline V gene encodes CDR1 MNHEY and CDR2 SVGAGI. CDR3 bases: TGTGCCAGCAGTCCTGGAGGGGGCAACACCGGGGAGCTGTTTTTT. The encoded protein is CASSPGGGNTGELFF.

This clone was counted between two and nine times. The chain is built from TRBV28 and TRBJ2-7; TRBD2 is a possible D gene (6 bases). This CDR3 spans 14 amino acids. V was trimmed by 3 bases and J by 2 bases, leaving 11 bases between them. The germline CDR1 and CDR2 sequences are MDHEN and SYDVKM. The CDR3 sequence: CASSLGTPAYEQYF. The DNA for the CDR3 is TGTGCCAGCAGTTTGGGGACTCCCGCCTACGAGCAGTACTTC.

The V gene is TRBV6-6, the J gene TRBJ2-5; 10 bases are a match to TRBD1. Germline-derived CDR1 and CDR2 are MNHNY and SVGAGI (reference sequence). With 5 bases clipped from V and 5 bases from J, the junction kept 8 bases outside the gene matches. The CDR3 extends over 15 amino acids. DNA for the CDR3: TGTGCCAGCAGTCACAGACAGGGGGCCCAGGAGACCCAGTACTTC. This translates into CASSHRQGAQETQYF.

This rearrangement joins TRBV5-8 to TRBJ2-7; D call uncertain. The V gene's germline CDR1 is SGHTS and CDR2 YDEGEE. This CDR3 is built from 16 residues. The V end lost 4 bases, the J end lost 5 bases, and 22 bases lay between the germline ends. DNA of the CDR3: TGTGCCAGCAGCCCCGCCTGGACGTACCCCCCCAACGAGCAGTACTTC. It translates to CASSPAWTYPPNEQYF. The full variable domain, its missing parts supplied by reference TRBV5-8 and TRBJ2-7, is EAGVTQSPTHLIKTRGQQATLRCSPISGHTSVYWYQQALGLGLQFLLWYDEGEERNRGNFPPRFSGRQFPNYSSELNVNALELEDSALYLCASSPAWTYPPNEQYFGPGTRLTVT.

This chain links TRBV4-1 with TRBJ2-7; TRBD2 aligns across 10 bases. Germline V gene lookup returns CDR1 MGHRA and CDR2 YSYEKL. The CDR3 covers 15 residues. Trimming cost V 2 bases and J 7 bases; bases outside gene matches: 8. Here the CDR3 reads CASSQSLAGAGEQYF. The DNA for the CDR3 is TGCGCCAGCAGCCAAAGTCTAGCGGGAGCTGGGGAGCAGTACTTC.

The chain has TRBV28 and TRBJ2-5; unclear D gene. CDR3 length: 18 amino acids. Germline CDR1 is MDHEN and CDR2 is SYDVKM. Trimming took off 2 bases at V and 3 bases at J, with 22 bases between the two ends. CDR3 nucleotides: TGTGCCAGCAGTTTACTCTTAGAAGCGCCTCAGACTGAAGAGACCCAGTACTTC. This sequence encodes CASSLLLEAPQTEETQYF.

CDR3 DNA sequence: TGCGCCAGCAGGGGGGGGGAGAGCAATCAGCCCCAGCATTTT. This gives the protein CASRGGESNQPQHF. This rearrangement joins TRBV10-2 to TRBJ1-5; D perhaps matches TRBD1 (5 bases). The germline CDR1 and CDR2 sequences are WSHSY and SAAADI. V was pared by 6 bases and J by 1 base, with 10 bases between. This CDR3 region has 14 residues.

The chain has TRBV6-5 and TRBJ2-1; TRBD2 matches at 10 bases. Germline CDR1 and CDR2: MNHEY and SVGAGI. CDR3 size: 14 residues. Unmatched junction bases numbered 2, after V lost 5 bases and J lost 4 bases. CDR3 sequence: CASSLLAGYNEQFF. The CDR3 DNA is TGTGCCAGCAGTCTACTAGCGGGGTACAATGAGCAGTTCTTC.

This clone was seen once. V is TRBV7-6 and J is TRBJ1-5, with TRBD1 matching 9 bases. CDR1 SGHVS and CDR2 FNYEAQ come from the germline V gene. This CDR3 has 15 residues. V dropped 1 base and J dropped 7; count of bases not matched to a gene: 5. CDR3 nucleotide sequence: TGTGCCAGCAGCTTAGGGACAGGGGTTGAGCAGCCCCAGCATTTT. This gives the protein CASSLGTGVEQPQHF.

A single count supports this clone. The rearrangement joins TRBV2 to TRBJ2-1; no firm D call. Germline CDR1 reads SNHLY; CDR2 reads FYNNEI. The CDR3 length is 17 residues. V was shortened by 0 bases and J by 5 bases, with 17 bases between the two germline ends. CDR3 sequence reads: CASSEALHGTVNNEQFF. The CDR3 DNA sequence: TGTGCCAGCAGTGAAGCGCTTCACGGAACAGTCAACAATGAGCAGTTCTTC.

The chain is built from TRBV11-3 and TRBJ2-3; TRBD2 matches at 13 bases. The CDR3 loop spans 15 amino acids. Germline assignment: CDR1 SGHNT and CDR2 YENEEA. V lost 4 bases, J lost 4 bases, and 2 bases stayed unmatched. CDR3 sequence reads: CASSSGLAGADTQYF. DNA of the CDR3: TGTGCCAGCAGCTCCGGACTAGCGGGGGCAGATACGCAGTATTTT.

This clone occurred once. V is TRBV27 and J is TRBJ1-2, with D hard to call. CDR1 is MNHEY and CDR2 is SMNVEV in the germline V gene (reference sequence). Trimming shortened V by 8 bases and J by 0 bases, and 13 bases separated the two germline ends. This CDR3 comprises 14 residues. The CDR3 DNA follows: TGTGCCAGCGCCCCGACGGCAACTAACTATGGCTACACCTTC. Protein product: CASAPTATNYGYTF.

This clone was recorded once. The chain combines TRBV28 with TRBJ2-7, with TRBD2 as a possible D gene (5 bases). The length of the CDR3 is 14 residues. In germline, CDR1 is MDHEN, CDR2 SYDVKM. The V and J ends lost 4 bases and 2 bases respectively, with 12 bases between them. CDR3 in DNA: TGTGCCAGCAGTTCAAACGGGATTCCCTACGAGCAGTACTTC. Its translation is CASSSNGIPYEQYF. Looking up the rest from reference TRBV28 and TRBJ2-7 gives the full variable domain: DVKVTQSSRYLVKRTGEKVFLECVQDMDHENMFWYRQDPGLGLRLIYFSYDVKMKEKGDIPEGYSVSREKKERFSLILESASTNQTSMYLCASSSNGIPYEQYFGPGTRLTVT.

This chain connects TRBV19 to TRBJ2-7; no clear D. Germline loops: CDR1 LNHDA, CDR2 SQIVND (reference sequence). This CDR3 has 13 amino acids. V was cut by 4 bases and J by 1 base, with 8 bases left in between. The CDR3 loop is CASSRYQSYEQYF. The CDR3 nucleotides are TGTGCCAGTAGTAGGTACCAGTCCTACGAGCAGTACTTC.

The chain recombines TRBV6-5 with TRBJ2-7, with D perhaps being TRBD1 or TRBD2 (5 bases each). V lost 2 bases and J lost 1, with 12 bases in between. The CDR3 consists of 15 residues. The germline V gene has CDR1 MNHEY and CDR2 SVGAGI. Written as DNA, the CDR3 is TGTGCCAGCAGTTACGACGACAGCGGTTCCTACGAGCAGTACTTC. Protein: CASSYDDSGSYEQYF.

This clone is medium-sized in the sample. The V gene is TRBV14, the J gene TRBJ2-7; D is possibly TRBD2 (7 bases). The CDR3 has 16 amino acids. Trimming took 0 bases from V and 1 from J, leaving 13 bases between them. Germline V CDR1 and CDR2: SGHDN, FVKESK. Here the CDR3 reads CASSQDWGGGSYEQYF. CDR3 DNA sequence: TGTGCCAGCAGCCAAGATTGGGGAGGGGGTTCCTACGAGCAGTACTTC.

A single count supports this clone. The V call is TRBV11-3, the J call TRBJ2-5; D is perhaps TRBD1 (5 bases). CDR1 and CDR2 (germline): SGHNT, YENEEA. CDR3 size: 15 residues. With 5 bases removed from V and 4 bases from J, the gap between germline ends came to 17 bases. In DNA, the CDR3 is TGTGCCAGCAGCCAAACCACAGGTTCTACAGAGACCCAGTACTTC. Translating gives CASSQTTGSTETQYF.